Detailed here is one TCR beta chain. This record comes from a study of control samples from healthy donors and cancer patients. Produced via immunoSEQ multiplex PCR; TCRdb's table is partial and in-frame only. The data contain about 120,000 clones, approximately 90% of them singletons. This CDR3 is built from 17 residues. Germline V gene lookup returns CDR1 SGDLS and CDR2 YYNGEE. Trimming removed 3 bases from V and 2 bases from J, with 15 bases in between. J is TRBJ2-6 and V is TRBV9, with D tentatively TRBD1 (6 bases). The source of this sequence is a man aged 30 to 45 in good health. The specimen was blood. DNA of the CDR3: TGTGCCAGCAGCGCGCAGTACAGGGATGCTGGGGCCAACGTCCTGACTTTC. Residues: CASSAQYRDAGANVLTF.